What follows are 32 T cell receptor beta chains derived from one specimen sequenced in a study of blood T cell repertoires in COVID-19. Some clones are missing from TCRdb's copy, which holds only in-frame ones; the method was immunoSEQ multiplex PCR. The repertoire includes about 98,000 clones, more than 70% of them detected once, and around 22% sits in the top ten. The sequencing input was peripheral blood. These receptors all stem from a man in his 70s with acute or convalescent COVID-19.

The CDR3 sequence: CASSHTADTQYF. The DNA for the CDR3 is TGTGCCAGCAGCCACACAGCAGATACGCAGTATTTT. The chain has TRBV5-4 and TRBJ2-3, with D hard to call. This CDR3 is built from 12 residues. V lost 4 bases and J 4 bases, leaving 7 bases between the germline ends. CDR1 and CDR2 (germline): SGHNT, YYREEE (reference sequence).

This clone has a count of ten or more. This rearrangement joins TRBV15 to TRBJ2-5; D uncertain. The CDR3 has 12 amino acids. V dropped 8 bases and J dropped 5 bases, with 12 bases sitting between them. The germline gives CDR1 LNHNV, CDR2 YYDKDF (reference sequence). The CDR3 nucleotides are TGTGCCACCGGGCGATCTAAGGAGACCCAGTACTTC. Translating it yields CATGRSKETQYF. Complete variable domain (other parts from reference TRBV15 and TRBJ2-5): DAMVIQNPRYQVTQFGKPVTLSCSQTLNHNVMYWYQQKSSQAPKLLFHYYDKDFNNEADTPDNFQSRRPNTSFCFLDIRSPGLGDTAMYLCATGRSKETQYFGPGTRLLVL.

The V and J genes are TRBV6-2 or TRBV6-3 and TRBJ2-5, with D perhaps matching TRBD1 (7 bases). Trimming took off 2 bases at V and 5 bases at J, with 12 bases between the two ends. The length of the CDR3 is 14 residues. The germline V gene has CDR1 MNHEY and CDR2 SVGEGT. The DNA for the CDR3 is TGTGCCAGCAGTTACCGCGCAGGGGGGGAGACCCAGTACTTC. As protein: CASSYRAGGETQYF.

This rearrangement joins TRBV7-9 to TRBJ2-3, with 8 bases lining up with TRBD2. Trimming removed 1 base from V and 2 bases from J; junction bases left unmatched: 2. The germline V gene encodes CDR1 SEHNR and CDR2 FQNEAQ (reference sequence). The CDR3 runs 15 residues. The CDR3 spells CASSLGGRITDTQYF. For the CDR3, the DNA is TGTGCCAGCAGCTTAGGCGGGAGGATCACAGATACGCAGTATTTT.

The chain recombines TRBV18 with TRBJ2-1; 8 bases are shared with TRBD2. The CDR3 length is 15 residues. Per germline, CDR1 KGHSH and CDR2 LQKENI. The V segment lost 3 bases and the J segment 7 bases; nucleotides outside the gene matches: 8. CDR3 coding DNA: TGTGCCAGCTCACCCGGGACTAGGAAAGGGAATGAGCAGTTCTTC. As protein: CASSPGTRKGNEQFF.

This chain connects TRBV5-4 to TRBJ2-2; TRBD1 agrees at 9 bases. V was clipped by 4 bases and J by 1 base; unmatched bases: 2. The V gene's germline CDR1 is SGHNT and CDR2 YYREEE (reference sequence). The length of the CDR3 is 15 residues. CDR3 protein: CASSLGQGNTGELFF. The CDR3 bases are TGTGCCAGCAGCCTGGGACAGGGGAACACCGGGGAGCTGTTTTTT.

The chain uses TRBV28 and TRBJ2-7, with D perhaps TRBD2 (5 bases). The CDR3 totals 16 residues. The ends were cut back, 4 bases at V and 3 bases at J, with 19 bases in the middle. Germline V gives CDR1 MDHEN, CDR2 SYDVKM. In DNA form, the CDR3 reads TGTGCCAGCAGTTATTATGCTAGCACAAACCGCTACGAGCAGTACTTC. Its translation: CASSYYASTNRYEQYF.

The chain combines TRBV5-4 with TRBJ2-1; TRBD2 agrees at 14 bases. The length of the CDR3 is 15 residues. Trimming removed 5 bases from V and 5 bases from J; junction bases left unmatched: 3. Germline V gene data show CDR1 as SGHNT and CDR2 as YYREEE (reference sequence). The CDR3 spells CASRSGLAGDNEQFF. For the CDR3, the DNA is TGTGCCAGCAGATCGGGACTAGCGGGAGACAATGAGCAGTTCTTC.

The chain couples TRBV9 to TRBJ2-7, with 7 bases lining up with TRBD2. Germline CDR1 reads SGDLS; CDR2 reads YYNGEE. V shed 4 bases and J 2 bases; nucleotides not matched to a gene: 9. The CDR3 totals 15 residues. The DNA of the CDR3 is TGTGCCAGCAGCAGCAGCGGGGCGGGTACCTACGAGCAGTACTTC. Amino acid sequence: CASSSSGAGTYEQYF.

The chain uses TRBV14 and TRBJ1-2; TRBD1 might be the D (6 bases). Germline V gene sequence: CDR1 SGHDN, CDR2 FVKESK. This CDR3 spans 16 amino acids. Trimming removed 0 bases from V and 4 bases from J, with 15 bases in between. CDR3 sequence reads: CASSQDWRGGAYGYTF. The DNA for the CDR3 is TGTGCCAGCAGCCAAGATTGGAGAGGGGGGGCCTATGGCTACACCTTC. The full variable domain, in which reference TRBV14 and TRBJ1-2 provide the parts outside the CDR3, is EAGVTQFPSHSVIEKGQTVTLRCDPISGHDNLYWYRRVMGKEIKFLLHFVKESKQDESGMPNNRFLAERTGGTYSTLKVQPAELEDSGVYFCASSQDWRGGAYGYTFGSGTRLTVV.

The chain combines TRBV7-2 with TRBJ1-1; no clear D gene. The CDR3 consists of 14 residues. Germline CDR1 SGHTA, CDR2 FQGNSA. V dropped 3 bases and J dropped 4 bases, with 12 bases sitting between them. The CDR3 DNA is TGTGCCAGCAGCTTCAAACTCTATGGCACTGAAGCTTTCTTT. Translating gives CASSFKLYGTEAFF.

V and J are TRBV6-5 and TRBJ1-2, with TRBD1 as a possible D gene (6 bases). The CDR3 sequence is 13 residues long. Germline V gene lookup returns CDR1 MNHEY and CDR2 SVGAGI. V shed 5 bases and J shed 3 bases, with 10 bases lying between them. In DNA form, the CDR3 reads TGTGCCAGCAGTCGCGACAGGCACTATGGCTACACCTTC. Its protein is CASSRDRHYGYTF.

The chain couples TRBV27 to TRBJ2-7; TRBD1 agrees at 9 bases. The CDR3 consists of 12 residues. CDR1 and CDR2 from the germline V gene are MNHEY and SMNVEV (reference sequence). The ends lost 8 bases at V and 4 bases at J; junction bases unmatched: 3. CDR3 protein: CASGDREYEQYF. The CDR3 region has the DNA TGTGCCAGCGGGGACAGGGAATACGAGCAGTACTTC.

The chain links TRBV24-1 to TRBJ2-3; 11 bases match TRBD1. This CDR3 contains 17 residues. Trimming removed 4 bases from V and 8 bases from J; junction bases left unmatched: 13. Germline CDR1 and CDR2: KGHDR and SFDVKD. The CDR3 DNA is TGTGCCACCAGTGACCCCATTGGACAGGGGGCAAAGCGTACGCAGTATTTT. It yields the protein CATSDPIGQGAKRTQYF.

This clone has only a few counts. J is TRBJ2-1 and V is TRBV7-8; no definite D call. The length of the CDR3 is 14 residues. V lost 5 bases and J lost 2, with 10 bases in between. Germline CDR1 and CDR2: SGHVS and FQNEAQ. The CDR3 sequence: CASSAMATYNEQFF. As DNA, the CDR3 is TGTGCCAGCAGCGCCATGGCAACCTACAATGAGCAGTTCTTC.

In the case of this clone: The sample has other DNA sequences that encode this CDR3 too. V gene TRBV6-1 combines with J gene TRBJ1-1; the D is unclear. The CDR3 extends over 13 amino acids. Germline values: CDR1 MNHNS, CDR2 SASEGT. Between the trimmed V and J ends, which lost 2 bases and 0 bases, there was a span of 4 bases. The CDR3 DNA is TGTGCCAGCAGTGAATCCGTGAACACTGAAGCTTTCTTT. This translates into CASSESVNTEAFF.

This chain joins TRBV1 and TRBJ2-5; the table's D call, TRBD1, was not checked against the DNA. TRBV1 is marked as a pseudogene. The CDR3 consists of 16 residues. CDR3 in amino acids: CTSSQDRARLQETQYF. CDR3 DNA sequence: TGCACCAGCAGCCAAGACAGGGCGAGGCTCCAAGAGACCCAGTACTTC.

The V call is TRBV7-3, the J call TRBJ2-2, with 7 bases that match TRBD1. The CDR3 runs to 14 residues. Per germline, CDR1 SGHTA and CDR2 FQGTGA. Trimming removed 11 bases from V and 2 bases from J; junction bases left unmatched: 8. The CDR3 DNA is TGTGCCTGTTCAACAGGGGCAAACACCGGGGAGCTGTTTTTT. This gives the protein CACSTGANTGELFF.

As DNA, the CDR3 is TGTGCCAGCAGCGCTGGGGGACAGAGCTCCTACAATGAGCAGTTCTTC. Translating gives CASSAGGQSSYNEQFF. V and J are TRBV9 and TRBJ2-1, with 7 bases lining up with TRBD1. With V trimmed by 3 bases and J by 0 bases, 6 bases remained unmatched. The CDR3 sequence is 16 residues long. CDR1 is SGDLS and CDR2 is YYNGEE in the germline V gene.

The rearrangement uses TRBV4-2 and TRBJ2-5; D is perhaps TRBD2 (5 bases). The V end lost 1 base, the J end lost 5 bases, and 8 bases lay between the germline ends. This CDR3 has 13 amino acids. CDR1 and CDR2 from the germline V gene are LGHNA and YNFKEQ. Here the CDR3 reads CASSQATGETQYF. CDR3 DNA: TGTGCCAGCAGCCAAGCAACGGGGGAGACCCAGTACTTC.

The CDR3 region has the DNA TGCGCCAGCAGCTCGGACAGGGGCACAGATACGCAGTATTTT. This sequence encodes CASSSDRGTDTQYF. The chain employs TRBV5-1 and TRBJ2-3; 8 bases match TRBD1. V gave up 3 bases and J gave up 1 base; unmatched junction bases: 1. Germline-derived CDR1 and CDR2 are SGHRS and YFSETQ. This CDR3 spans 14 amino acids.

This sequence joins TRBV30 and TRBJ1-1; D call uncertain. The CDR3 loop spans 13 amino acids. V lost 4 bases, J lost 0 bases, and 9 bases lay in between. In germline, CDR1 is GTSNPN, CDR2 SVGIG (reference sequence). CDR3 in DNA: TGTGCCTGGAATACAGCCATGAACACTGAAGCTTTCTTT. This codes for CAWNTAMNTEAFF.

This chain uses TRBV2 with TRBJ2-7; 9 bases agree with TRBD2. Germline lookup yields CDR1 SNHLY and CDR2 FYNNEI. With V trimmed by 2 bases and J by 1 base, 6 bases remained unmatched. The CDR3 contains 16 residues. CDR3 region: CASSELGTSKSYEQYF. The CDR3 DNA follows: TGTGCCAGCAGTGAACTCGGGACTAGCAAATCCTACGAGCAGTACTTC.

The gene calls are TRBV29-1 and TRBJ2-5; 8 nucleotides align to TRBD2. Germline V gene lookup returns CDR1 SQVTM and CDR2 ANQGSEA. V was pared by 7 bases and J by 7 bases, with 5 bases of the junction left unmatched. This CDR3 is 11 amino acids long. In nucleotides, the CDR3 is TGCAGCGGGGGGACTAGTACGACCCAGTACTTC. Its translation: CSGGTSTTQYF.

The CDR3 sequence is CASSQGGTSYEQYF. In nucleotides, the CDR3 is TGTGCCAGCAGCCAAGGGGGCACCTCCTACGAGCAGTACTTC. This rearrangement joins TRBV3-1 (or the pseudogene TRBV3-2) to TRBJ2-7; D may be TRBD1 (5 bases). The CDR3 is 14 residues long. Trimming stripped 1 base from V and 0 bases from J, with 7 bases between. From germline, CDR1 is LGHDT and CDR2 YNNKEL (reference sequence).

J is TRBJ2-5 and V is TRBV20-1; 9 nucleotides line up with TRBD2. From germline, CDR1 is DFQATT and CDR2 SNEGSKA (reference sequence). Trimming took 3 bases from V and 5 from J; bases not matched to a gene: 10. The CDR3 totals 15 residues. The CDR3 is CSASNRREGRETQYF. As DNA, the CDR3 is TGCAGTGCTAGTAATCGGCGGGAGGGCAGGGAGACCCAGTACTTC.

V gene TRBV28 combines with J gene TRBJ1-1; 10 nucleotides align to TRBD1. Germline CDR1 and CDR2: MDHEN and SYDVKM. The CDR3 totals 15 residues. V lost 7 bases, J lost 4 bases, and 9 bases stayed unmatched. The CDR3 region has the DNA TGTGCCAGCACCCCGGGGGACAGGGGATCCACTGAAGCTTTCTTT. It yields the protein CASTPGDRGSTEAFF.

The V call is TRBV4-1, the J call TRBJ1-2; D gene ambiguous. V was cut by 4 bases and J by 0 bases, with 12 bases left in between. Germline CDR1 MGHRA, CDR2 YSYEKL. This CDR3 has 15 amino acids. The CDR3 here is CASSPGPGSNYGYTF. The CDR3 bases are TGCGCCAGCAGCCCTGGGCCGGGGTCTAACTATGGCTACACCTTC.

The chain recombines TRBV11-2 with TRBJ2-2; tentative D call: TRBD1 (5 bases). Trimming left V 6 bases short and J 4 bases short, with 12 bases between. This CDR3 is built from 14 residues. Germline V gene lookup returns CDR1 SGHAT and CDR2 FQNNGV. CDR3 nucleotides: TGTGCCAGCAGACTCGGACAATCCACCGGGGAGCTGTTTTTT. Translating it yields CASRLGQSTGELFF. Using reference TRBV11-2 and TRBJ2-2 for the parts outside the CDR3, the full variable domain is EAGVAQSPRYKIIEKRQSVAFWCNPISGHATLYWYQQILGQGPKLLIQFQNNGVVDDSQLPKDRFSAERLKGVDSTLKIQPAKLEDSAVYLCASRLGQSTGELFFGEGSRLTVL.

The chain combines TRBV6-2 or TRBV6-3 with TRBJ2-1; the match to TRBD2 covers 10 bases. The V segment lost 4 bases and the J segment 4 bases; nucleotides outside the gene matches: 1. Looked up from germline, CDR1 is MNHEY and CDR2 is SVGEGT. The CDR3 runs 14 residues. CDR3 sequence: CASSSLAGYNEQFF. In nucleotides, the CDR3 is TGTGCCAGCAGTTCACTAGCGGGGTACAATGAGCAGTTCTTC.

The CDR3 is CASSSPSGGKETQYF. Written as DNA, the CDR3 is TGTGCCAGCAGTTCCCCCTCGGGGGGTAAAGAGACCCAGTACTTC. The chain couples TRBV27 to TRBJ2-5; 7 nucleotides align to TRBD2. Trimming took 4 bases from V and 3 from J; bases not matched to a gene: 8. In germline, CDR1 is MNHEY, CDR2 SMNVEV (reference sequence). This CDR3 has 15 residues.

In DNA, the CDR3 is TGTGCCAGCAGCCAAGTGGGTGCGGGGAGCACAGATACGCAGTATTTT. Protein: CASSQVGAGSTDTQYF. This chain connects TRBV4-2 to TRBJ2-3; tentative D call: TRBD2 (6 bases). Germline loops: CDR1 LGHNA, CDR2 YNFKEQ. V was cut by 1 base and J by 0 bases, with 11 bases left in between. CDR3 length: 16 amino acids.